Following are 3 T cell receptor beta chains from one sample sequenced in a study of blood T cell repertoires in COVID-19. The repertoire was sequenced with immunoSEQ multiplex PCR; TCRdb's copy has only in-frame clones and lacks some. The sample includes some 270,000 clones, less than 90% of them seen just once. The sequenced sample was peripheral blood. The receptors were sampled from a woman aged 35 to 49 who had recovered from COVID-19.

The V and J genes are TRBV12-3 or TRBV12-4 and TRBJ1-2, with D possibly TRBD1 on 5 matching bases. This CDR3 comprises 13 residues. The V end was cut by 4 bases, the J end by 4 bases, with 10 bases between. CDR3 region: CASSSSQGYGYTF. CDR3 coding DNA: TGTGCCAGCAGTTCCAGCCAGGGCTATGGCTACACCTTC.

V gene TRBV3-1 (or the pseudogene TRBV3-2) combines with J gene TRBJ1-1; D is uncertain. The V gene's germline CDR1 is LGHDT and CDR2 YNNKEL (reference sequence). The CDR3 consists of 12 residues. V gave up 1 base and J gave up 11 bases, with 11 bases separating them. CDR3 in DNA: TGTGCCAGCAGCCAAGCAGGAGGATCGGCTTTCTTT. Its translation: CASSQAGGSAFF.

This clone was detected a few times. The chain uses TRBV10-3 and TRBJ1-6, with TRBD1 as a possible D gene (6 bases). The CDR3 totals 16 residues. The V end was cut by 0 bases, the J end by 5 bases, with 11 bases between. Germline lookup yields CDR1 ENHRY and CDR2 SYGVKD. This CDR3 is CAISESGTGNNSPLHF. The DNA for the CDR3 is TGTGCCATCAGTGAGTCAGGTACAGGGAATAATTCACCCCTCCACTTT.